The entry below gives a single T cell receptor (beta chain) sequence along with its context. Its specificity is not known. Looked up from germline, CDR1 is LGHNA and CDR2 is YNFKEQ. V trimming: 4 bases; J trimming: 3 bases; junction bases outside the gene matches: 15. CDR3 length equals 17 residues. With constant-segment primers, 5'RACE yielded cDNA libraries of TCR alpha and TCR beta that carried sample barcodes and UMIs. MiXCR, run by TCRdb on the 5' RACE reads, gives a single entry per CDR3 protein. This table has roughly 220,000 distinct CDR3 sequences, over 9.5% appearing once. The sample originates from a study of T-cell memory formation after mild COVID-19. Points from the study as a whole: Day 15 to 85 contracting clones showed balanced CD4/CD8; day 15 to 37 expanders favored CD4+.

Material for sequencing was PBMCs or a T cell subset sorted from them (not recorded which). The rearrangement uses TRBV4-2 and TRBJ2-7; TRBD1 matches 7 bases. The receptor was isolated from a man aged 18 to 30 who had mild COVID-19 (a few samples of this study predate the infection). Cell type and time point are not known. The CDR3 loop is CASSRPSFGTESYEQYF. DNA for the CDR3: TGTGCCAGCAGCCGCCCCTCGTTTGGGACAGAGAGCTACGAGCAGTACTTC.